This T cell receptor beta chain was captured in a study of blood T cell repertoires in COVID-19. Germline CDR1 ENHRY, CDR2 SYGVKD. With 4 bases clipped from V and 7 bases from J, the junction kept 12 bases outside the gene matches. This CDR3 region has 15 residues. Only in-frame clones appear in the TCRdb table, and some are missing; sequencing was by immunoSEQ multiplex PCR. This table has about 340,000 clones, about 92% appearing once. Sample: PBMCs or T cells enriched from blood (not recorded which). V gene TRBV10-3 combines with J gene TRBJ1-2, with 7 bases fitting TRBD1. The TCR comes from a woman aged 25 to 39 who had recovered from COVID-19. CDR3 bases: TGTGCCATCAGTGGAGGGACAGATAATTGGGGTGGCTACACCTTC. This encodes CAISGGTDNWGGYTF.